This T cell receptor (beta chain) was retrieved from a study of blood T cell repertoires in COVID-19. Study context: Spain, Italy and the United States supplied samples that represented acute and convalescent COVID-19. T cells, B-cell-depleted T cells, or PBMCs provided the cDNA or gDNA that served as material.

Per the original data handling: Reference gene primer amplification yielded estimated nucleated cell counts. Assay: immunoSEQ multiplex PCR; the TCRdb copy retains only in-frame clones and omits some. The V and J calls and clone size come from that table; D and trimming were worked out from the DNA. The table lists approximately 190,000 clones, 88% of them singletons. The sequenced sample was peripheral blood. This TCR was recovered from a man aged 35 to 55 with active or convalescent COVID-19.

CDR3 sequence (DNA): TGTGCCAGCAGCCTAGCGGGAGGGAAAGAGACCCAGTACTTC. Translation: CASSLAGGKETQYF. V usage is TRBV3-1 (or the pseudogene TRBV3-2) and J usage is TRBJ2-5; 11 bases fit TRBD2. V lost 4 bases and J lost 3; bases outside the gene matches: 1. Per the germline V gene, CDR1 is LGHDT and CDR2 is YNNKEL (reference sequence). The length of the CDR3 is 14 residues.